This T cell receptor (beta chain) was captured in a study of CD8 T cells in ankylosing spondylitis. MiXCR was run by TCRdb on the 5' RACE reads, yielding one entry per CDR3 protein. This table has about 210,000 distinct CDR3 sequences, under 8.5% appearing once. This clonotype was recorded many times. Trimming took 0 bases from V and 5 from J, leaving 22 bases between them. This CDR3 is 19 amino acids long. The germline CDR1 and CDR2 sequences are SSHAT and FNYEAQ (reference sequence). This clonotype originated in a female donor with ankylosing spondylitis or in good health (not recorded which). The specimen sequenced was blood, either unsorted or a sorted T cell fraction (not recorded which). The chain carries TRBV7-7 and TRBJ2-2, with D perhaps being TRBD1 or TRBD2 (6 bases each). The chain's CDR3 is CASSLARGGGPLGTGELFF. Written as DNA, the CDR3 is TGTGCCAGCAGCTTAGCGAGAGGAGGGGGTCCCTTGGGGACCGGGGAGCTGTTTTTT.